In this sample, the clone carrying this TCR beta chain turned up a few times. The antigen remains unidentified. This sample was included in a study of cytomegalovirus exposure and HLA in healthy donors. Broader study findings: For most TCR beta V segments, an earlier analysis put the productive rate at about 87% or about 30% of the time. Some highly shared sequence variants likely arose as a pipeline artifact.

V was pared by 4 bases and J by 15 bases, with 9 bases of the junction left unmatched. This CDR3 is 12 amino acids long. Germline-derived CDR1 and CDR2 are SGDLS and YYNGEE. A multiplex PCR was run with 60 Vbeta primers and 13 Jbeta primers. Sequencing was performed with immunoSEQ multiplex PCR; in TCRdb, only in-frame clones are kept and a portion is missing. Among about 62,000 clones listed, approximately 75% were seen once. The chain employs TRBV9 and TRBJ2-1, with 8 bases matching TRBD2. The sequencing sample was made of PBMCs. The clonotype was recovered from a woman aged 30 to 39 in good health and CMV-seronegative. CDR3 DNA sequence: TGTGCCAGCAGCTTGAGCGGGAGTGACCGGTTCTTC. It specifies CASSLSGSDRFF.